This TCR beta chain was found in a study of blood T cell repertoires in COVID-19 (TCRdb year 2020). For the study in its entirety: Collaborator samples came from the United States, Italy and Spain and covered acute and convalescent phases of COVID-19. Subjects who had been exposed to COVID-19, were actively infected with it, or had recovered from it provided the deeply sampled blood TCRbeta repertoires that made up the dataset. The samples were drawn from the first 160 participants of the ongoing ImmuneRACE study and from 1,200 or so subjects provided by 6 global collaborators. The sample metadata nearly always contained a de-identified subject ID, COVID-19 status, age in years and sex. A freely available public database, intended as a resource for researchers studying the immune response to SARS-CoV-2, is where the repertoires were released. The material from the prospective study consisted of cDNA or gDNA derived from T cells, B-cell-depleted T cells, or PBMCs. Where HLA class I and class II types were available, the types were taken from metadata supplied by the sample provider, not from assay-based typing. The investigation overall reported the following: Clinical and demographic metadata were provided uncurated, with the amount varying by source and participant.

As concerns this clone: No cognate antigen has been identified for it. No base-level quality is on record; no much larger clone is a single base apart.

One collaborating source in Seattle enrolled patients while the patients were actively infected and followed the patients over time throughout the course of disease. The collaborating institutions used their own protocols to collect whole blood in K2EDTA tubes. Collaborator samples were shipped for TCRbeta analysis as frozen whole blood, isolated PBMCs, or DNA extracted from either sample type. TCRbeta CDR3 regions were amplified from genomic DNA by means of the immunoSEQ Assay, a bias-controlled multiplex PCR. Turning to the authors' computational methods: Within the assay, amplification of reference gene primers was used to estimate how many nucleated cells each sample contained. To quantify the absolute abundance of each unique TCRbeta CDR3 rearrangement, sequence reads were collapsed and filtered. For each sample, productive Simpson clonality was calculated by taking the square root of Simpson's diversity index across productive rearrangements. TCRdb limited this immuneACCESS table to in-frame rearrangements with V and J called. A share of clones is missing; checked studies link under half to unresolved V genes, and the rest is unexplained. V and J calls and clone size are given by that table; D and trimming were obtained from the DNA. The sample contains a few hundred thousand clones, nearly 90% of them found a single time. 2% to 2.5% of the sample goes to the ten largest clones.

CDR1 SGHTA and CDR2 FQGNSA are derived from the germline V gene. The CDR3 starts with the cysteine, ends with the phenylalanine, and has 16 residues. Of the read, only the CDR3 DNA is kept; its 48 bases are in frame from base 1. Germline trimming: 4 bases from V, 4 bases from J; junction bases outside gene matches: 10. The receptor was isolated from a woman in her sixties with COVID-19, enrolled during active disease. The receptor chain draws on TRBV7-2 and TRBJ1-2; TRBD1 matches 9 bases in the middle. The specimen sequenced was peripheral blood. The sequenced DNA is TGTGCCAGCAGCTCACGGACAGGGGACCTCCTCTATGGCTACACCTTC. It encodes CASSSRTGDLLYGYTF. The CDR3 plus the reference TRBV7-2 and TRBJ1-2 genes for the other parts give the full variable domain: GAGVSQSPSNKVTEKGKDVELRCDPISGHTALYWYRQSLGQGLEFLIYFQGNSAPDKSGLPSDRFSAERTGGSVSTLTIQRTQQEDSAVYLCASSSRTGDLLYGYTFGSGTRLTVV.